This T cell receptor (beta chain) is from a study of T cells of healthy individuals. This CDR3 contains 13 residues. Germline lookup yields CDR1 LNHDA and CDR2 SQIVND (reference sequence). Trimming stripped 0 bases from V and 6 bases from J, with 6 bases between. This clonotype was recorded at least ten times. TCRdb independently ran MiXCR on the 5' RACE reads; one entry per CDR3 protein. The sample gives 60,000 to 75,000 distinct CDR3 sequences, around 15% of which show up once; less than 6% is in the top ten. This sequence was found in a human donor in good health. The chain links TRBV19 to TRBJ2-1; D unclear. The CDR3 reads CASSIDGGNEQFF. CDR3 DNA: TGTGCCAGTAGTATAGATGGCGGCAATGAGCAGTTCTTC.